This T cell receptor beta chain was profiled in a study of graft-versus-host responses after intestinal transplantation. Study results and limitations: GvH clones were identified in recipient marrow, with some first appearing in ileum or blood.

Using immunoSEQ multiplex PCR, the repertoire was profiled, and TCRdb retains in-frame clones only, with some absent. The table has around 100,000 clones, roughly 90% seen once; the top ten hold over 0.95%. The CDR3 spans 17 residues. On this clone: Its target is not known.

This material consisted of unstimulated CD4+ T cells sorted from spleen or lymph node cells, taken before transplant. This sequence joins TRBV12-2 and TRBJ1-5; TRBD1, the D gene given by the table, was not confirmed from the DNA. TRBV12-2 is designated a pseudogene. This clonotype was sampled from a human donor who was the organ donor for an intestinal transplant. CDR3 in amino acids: CASRLPVKDSGNQPQHF. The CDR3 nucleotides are TGTGCAAGTCGCTTACCCGTAAAGGACAGCGGCAATCAGCCCCAGCATTTT.